This entry describes one T cell receptor (beta chain). Germline assignment: CDR1 LNHDA and CDR2 SQIVND (reference sequence). Trimming pared 8 bases from V and 10 bases from J, leaving 26 bases between. There are 15 residues in the CDR3. Original methodology: Amplified reference gene primers provided the basis for estimating nucleated cell counts. Measured with immunoSEQ multiplex PCR; TCRdb has only the in-frame clones, and not every one. V and J calls and clone size are given by that table; D and trimming were obtained from the DNA. There are hundreds of thousands of clones in the sample; over 75% occur only once, and roughly 7% lies in the top ten. These data are taken from a study of blood T cell repertoires in COVID-19. Study information: The United States, Italy and Spain supplied acute and convalescent COVID-19 samples.

This receptor was identified in a human donor in a cohort sampled during active COVID-19. The rearrangement joins TRBV19 to TRBJ1-1; possibly TRBD1 for D (6 bases). The sequenced sample was peripheral blood. The CDR3 bases are TGTGCCAGTTTGGATACATACAGGGATAAGTGGGGAGCTTTCTTT. As protein: CASLDTYRDKWGAFF.